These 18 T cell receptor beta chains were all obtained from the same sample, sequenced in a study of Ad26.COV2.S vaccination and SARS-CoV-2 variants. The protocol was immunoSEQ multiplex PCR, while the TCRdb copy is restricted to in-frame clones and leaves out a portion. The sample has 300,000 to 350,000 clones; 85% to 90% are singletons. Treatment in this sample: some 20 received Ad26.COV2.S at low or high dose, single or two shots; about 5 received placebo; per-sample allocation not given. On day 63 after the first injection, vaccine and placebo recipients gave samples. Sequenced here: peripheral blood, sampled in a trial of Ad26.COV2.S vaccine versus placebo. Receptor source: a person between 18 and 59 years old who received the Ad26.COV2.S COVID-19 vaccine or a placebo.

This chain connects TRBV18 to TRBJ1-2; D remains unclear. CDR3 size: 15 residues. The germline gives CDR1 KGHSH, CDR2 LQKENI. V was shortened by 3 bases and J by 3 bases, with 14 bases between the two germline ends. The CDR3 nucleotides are TGTGCCAGCTCACCCCGAGGAAGCGGGGACTATGGCTACACCTTC. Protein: CASSPRGSGDYGYTF. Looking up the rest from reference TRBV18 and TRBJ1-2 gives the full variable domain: NAGVMQNPRHLVRRRGQEARLRCSPMKGHSHVYWYRQLPEEGLKFMVYLQKENIIDESGMPKERFSAEFPKEGPSILRIQQVVRGDSAAYFCASSPRGSGDYGYTFGSGTRLTVV.

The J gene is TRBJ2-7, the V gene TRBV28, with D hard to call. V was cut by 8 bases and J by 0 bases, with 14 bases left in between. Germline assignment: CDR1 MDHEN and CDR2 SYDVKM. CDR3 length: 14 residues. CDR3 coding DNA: TGTGCCAGCTGCCCAGCGTCGAGCTCCTACGAGCAGTACGTC. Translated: CASCPASSSYEQYV.

The CDR3 DNA reads TGCGCCAGCAGCCAGCGGGGGTACGAATGGAACACTGAAGCTTTCTTT. Protein: CASSQRGYEWNTEAFF. The genes are TRBV4-3 and TRBJ1-1; tentative D call: TRBD1 (5 bases). The CDR3 sequence is 16 residues long. Germline V CDR1 and CDR2: LGHNA, YSLEER. Trimming removed 3 bases at V and 1 base at J, with 15 bases between.

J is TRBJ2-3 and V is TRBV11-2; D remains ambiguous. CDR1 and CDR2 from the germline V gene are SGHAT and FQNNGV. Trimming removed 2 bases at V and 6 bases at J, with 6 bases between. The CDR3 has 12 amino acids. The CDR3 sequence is CASSLYGDTQYF. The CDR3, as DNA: TGTGCCAGCAGCTTATATGGTGATACGCAGTATTTT.

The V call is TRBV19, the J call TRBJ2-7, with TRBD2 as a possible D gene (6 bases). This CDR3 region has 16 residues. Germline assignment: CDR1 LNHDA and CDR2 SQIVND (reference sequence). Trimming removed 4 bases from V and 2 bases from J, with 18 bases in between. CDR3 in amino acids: CASSSGGPTGAYEQYF. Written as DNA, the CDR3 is TGTGCCAGTAGTAGCGGCGGCCCTACGGGAGCCTACGAGCAGTACTTC.

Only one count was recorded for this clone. The CDR3 bases are TGTGCCAGCAGGGGACAGGGACACTATGGCTACACCTTC. This translates into CASRGQGHYGYTF. V gene TRBV7-2 combines with J gene TRBJ1-2, with 9 bases matching TRBD1. V shed 6 bases and J 3 bases; nucleotides not matched to a gene: 2. The CDR3 length is 13 residues. The germline CDR1 and CDR2 sequences are SGHTA and FQGNSA.

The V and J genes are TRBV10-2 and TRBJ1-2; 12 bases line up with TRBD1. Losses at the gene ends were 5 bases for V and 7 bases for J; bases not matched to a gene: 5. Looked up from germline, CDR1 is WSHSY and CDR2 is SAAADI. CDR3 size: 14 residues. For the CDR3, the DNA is TGCGCCAGCAGTCGCCGGGACAGGGGGCTTGGCTACACCTTC. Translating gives CASSRRDRGLGYTF.

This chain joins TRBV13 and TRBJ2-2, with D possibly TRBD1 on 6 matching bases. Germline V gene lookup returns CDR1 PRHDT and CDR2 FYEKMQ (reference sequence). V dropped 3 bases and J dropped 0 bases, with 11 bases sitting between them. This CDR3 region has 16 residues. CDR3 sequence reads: CASSFSGTTNTGELFF. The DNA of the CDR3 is TGTGCCAGCAGCTTCTCCGGGACAACGAACACCGGGGAGCTGTTTTTT.

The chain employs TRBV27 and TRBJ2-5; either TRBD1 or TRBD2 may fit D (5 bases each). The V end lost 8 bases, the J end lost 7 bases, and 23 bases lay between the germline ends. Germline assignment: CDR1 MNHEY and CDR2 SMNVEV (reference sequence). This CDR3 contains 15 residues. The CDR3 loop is CASAGTNSLVGTQYF. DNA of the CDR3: TGTGCCAGCGCCGGGACGAACTCCCTTGTGGGGACCCAGTACTTC.

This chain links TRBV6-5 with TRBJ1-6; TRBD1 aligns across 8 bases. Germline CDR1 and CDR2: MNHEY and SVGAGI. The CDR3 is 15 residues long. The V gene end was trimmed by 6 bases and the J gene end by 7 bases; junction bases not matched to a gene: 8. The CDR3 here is CASRRGQGGNSPLHF. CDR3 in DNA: TGTGCCAGCAGAAGAGGACAGGGTGGGAATTCACCCCTCCACTTT.

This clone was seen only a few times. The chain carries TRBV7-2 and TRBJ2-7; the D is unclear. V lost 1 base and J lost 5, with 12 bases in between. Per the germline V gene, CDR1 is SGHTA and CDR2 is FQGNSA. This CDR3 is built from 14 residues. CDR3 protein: CASSLGGTLNEQYV. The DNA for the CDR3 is TGTGCCAGCAGCTTAGGTGGCACGCTCAACGAGCAGTACGTC.

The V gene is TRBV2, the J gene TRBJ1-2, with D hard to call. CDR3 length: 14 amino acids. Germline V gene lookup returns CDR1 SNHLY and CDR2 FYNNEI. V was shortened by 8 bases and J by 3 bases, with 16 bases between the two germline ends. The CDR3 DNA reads TGTGCCAGCTGTACAATGATCACCGACTATGGCTACACCTTC. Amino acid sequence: CASCTMITDYGYTF.

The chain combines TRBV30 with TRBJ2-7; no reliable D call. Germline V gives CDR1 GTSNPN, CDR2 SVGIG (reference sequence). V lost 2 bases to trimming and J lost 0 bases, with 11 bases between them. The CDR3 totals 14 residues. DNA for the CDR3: TGTGCCTGGAGTTCCGGTTCAAGCTCCTACGAGCAGTACGTC. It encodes CAWSSGSSSYEQYV.

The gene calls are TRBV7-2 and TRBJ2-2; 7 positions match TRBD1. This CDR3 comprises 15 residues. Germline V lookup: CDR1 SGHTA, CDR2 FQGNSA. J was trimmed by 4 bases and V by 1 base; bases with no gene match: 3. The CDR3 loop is CASSLDRGGTGELFF. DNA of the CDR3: TGTGCCAGCAGCTTAGACAGGGGTGGCACCGGGGAGCTGTTTTTT.

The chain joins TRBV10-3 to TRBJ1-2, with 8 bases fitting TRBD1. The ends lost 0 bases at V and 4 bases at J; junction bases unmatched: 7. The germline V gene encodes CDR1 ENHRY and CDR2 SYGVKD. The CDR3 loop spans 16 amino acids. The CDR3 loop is CAISESGTGGFYGYTF. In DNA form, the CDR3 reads TGTGCCATCAGTGAGTCGGGGACAGGAGGGTTCTATGGCTACACCTTC.

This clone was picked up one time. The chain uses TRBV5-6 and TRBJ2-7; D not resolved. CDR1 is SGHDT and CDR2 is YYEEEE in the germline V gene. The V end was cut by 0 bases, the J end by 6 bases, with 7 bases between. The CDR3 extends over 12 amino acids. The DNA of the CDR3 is TGTGCCAGCAGCTTGGCGGGTACCGAGCAGTACTTC. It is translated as CASSLAGTEQYF.

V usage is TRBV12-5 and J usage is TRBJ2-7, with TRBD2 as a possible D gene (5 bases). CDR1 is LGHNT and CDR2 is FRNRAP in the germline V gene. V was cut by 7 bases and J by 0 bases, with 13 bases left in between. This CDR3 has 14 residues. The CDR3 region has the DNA TGTGCTAGTGCGGGAAGCCCACTCTCCTACGAGCAGTACTTC. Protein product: CASAGSPLSYEQYF.

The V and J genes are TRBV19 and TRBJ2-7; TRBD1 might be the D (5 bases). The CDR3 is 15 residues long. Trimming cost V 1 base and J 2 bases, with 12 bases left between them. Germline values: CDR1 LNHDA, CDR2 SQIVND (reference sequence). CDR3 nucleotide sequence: TGTGCCAGTAGTATAGGGGCTGGGGCGACCTACGAGCAGTACGTC. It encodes CASSIGAGATYEQYV.